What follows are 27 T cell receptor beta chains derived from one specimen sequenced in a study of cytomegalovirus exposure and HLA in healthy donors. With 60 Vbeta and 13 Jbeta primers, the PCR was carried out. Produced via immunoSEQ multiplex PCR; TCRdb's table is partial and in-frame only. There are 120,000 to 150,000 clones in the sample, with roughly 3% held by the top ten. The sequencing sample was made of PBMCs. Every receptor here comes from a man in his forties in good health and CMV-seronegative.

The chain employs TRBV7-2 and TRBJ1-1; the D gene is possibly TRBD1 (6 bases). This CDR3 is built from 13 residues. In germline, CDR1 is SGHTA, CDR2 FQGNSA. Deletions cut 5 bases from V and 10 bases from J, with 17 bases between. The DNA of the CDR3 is TGTGCCAGCAGCCCAGGGGCTACATACGCAGCTTTCTTT. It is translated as CASSPGATYAAFF.

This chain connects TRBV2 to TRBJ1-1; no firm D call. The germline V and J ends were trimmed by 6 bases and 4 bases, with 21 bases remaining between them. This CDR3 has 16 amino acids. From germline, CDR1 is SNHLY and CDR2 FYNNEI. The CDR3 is CASSVGFGPSRTEAFF. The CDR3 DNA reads TGTGCCAGCAGCGTTGGCTTTGGGCCAAGCCGCACTGAAGCTTTCTTT.

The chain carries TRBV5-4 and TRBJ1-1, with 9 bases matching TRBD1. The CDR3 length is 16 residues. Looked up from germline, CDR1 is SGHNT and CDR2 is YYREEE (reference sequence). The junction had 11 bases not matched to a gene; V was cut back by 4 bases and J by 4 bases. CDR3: CASSPTRDRAATEAFF. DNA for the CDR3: TGTGCCAGCAGCCCAACTAGGGACAGGGCGGCCACTGAAGCTTTCTTT.

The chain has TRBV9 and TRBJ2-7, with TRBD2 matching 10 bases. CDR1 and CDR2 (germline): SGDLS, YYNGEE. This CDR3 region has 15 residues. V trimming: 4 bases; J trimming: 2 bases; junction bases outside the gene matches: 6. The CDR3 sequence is CASSLSGGAPYEQYF. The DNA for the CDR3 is TGTGCCAGCAGCCTGAGCGGGGGGGCCCCCTACGAGCAGTACTTC.

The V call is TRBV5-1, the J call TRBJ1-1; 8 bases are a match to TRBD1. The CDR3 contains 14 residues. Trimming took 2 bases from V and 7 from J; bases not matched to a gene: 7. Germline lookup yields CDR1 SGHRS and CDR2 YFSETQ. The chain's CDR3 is CASSLPGTGHEAFF. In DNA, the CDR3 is TGCGCCAGCAGCTTACCCGGGACAGGACATGAAGCTTTCTTT.

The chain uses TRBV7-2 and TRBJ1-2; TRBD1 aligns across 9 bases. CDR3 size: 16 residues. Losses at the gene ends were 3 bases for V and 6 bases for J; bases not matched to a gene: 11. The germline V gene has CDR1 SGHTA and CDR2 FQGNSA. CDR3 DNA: TGTGCCAGCAGCTTGCGGATGCCAACAGGGGGCAATGGCTACACCTTC. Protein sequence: CASSLRMPTGGNGYTF.

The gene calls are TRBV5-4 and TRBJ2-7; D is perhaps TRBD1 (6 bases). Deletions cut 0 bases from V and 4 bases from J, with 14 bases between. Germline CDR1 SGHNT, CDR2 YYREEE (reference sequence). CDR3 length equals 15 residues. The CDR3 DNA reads TGTGCCAGCAGCTTGGGCGTAGGGGACACTTACGAGCAGTACTTC. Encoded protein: CASSLGVGDTYEQYF.

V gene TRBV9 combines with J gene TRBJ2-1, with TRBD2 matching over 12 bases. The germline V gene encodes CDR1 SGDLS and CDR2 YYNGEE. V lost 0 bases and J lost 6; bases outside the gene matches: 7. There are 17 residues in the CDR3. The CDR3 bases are TGTGCCAGCAGCGTAGCCCTATCTAGCGGGGGGGCCAATGAGCAGTTCTTC. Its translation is CASSVALSSGGANEQFF.

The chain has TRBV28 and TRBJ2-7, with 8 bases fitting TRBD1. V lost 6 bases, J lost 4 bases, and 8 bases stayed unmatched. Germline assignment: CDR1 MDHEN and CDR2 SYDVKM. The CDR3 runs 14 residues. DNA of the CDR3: TGTGCCAGCAGCCCATTGACAGGGGCATACGAGCAGTACTTC. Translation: CASSPLTGAYEQYF.

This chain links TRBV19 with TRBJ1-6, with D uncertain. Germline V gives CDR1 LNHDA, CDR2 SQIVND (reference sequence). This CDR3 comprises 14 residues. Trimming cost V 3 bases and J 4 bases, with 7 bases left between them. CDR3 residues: CASSMREYNSPLHF. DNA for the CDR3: TGTGCCAGTAGTATGCGGGAGTATAATTCACCCCTCCACTTT.

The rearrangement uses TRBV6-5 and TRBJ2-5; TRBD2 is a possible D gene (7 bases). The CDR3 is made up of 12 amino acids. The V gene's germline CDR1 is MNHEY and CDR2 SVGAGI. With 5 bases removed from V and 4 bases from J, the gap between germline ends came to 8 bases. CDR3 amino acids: CASSRGGETQYF. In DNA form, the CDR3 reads TGTGCCAGCAGTAGGGGGGGAGAGACCCAGTACTTC.

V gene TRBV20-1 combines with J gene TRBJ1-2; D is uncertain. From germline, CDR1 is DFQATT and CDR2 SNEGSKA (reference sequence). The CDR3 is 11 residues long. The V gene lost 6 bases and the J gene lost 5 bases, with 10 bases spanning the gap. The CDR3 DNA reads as TGCAGTGCCCCGACTGGTTATGGCTACACCTTC. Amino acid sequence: CSAPTGYGYTF.

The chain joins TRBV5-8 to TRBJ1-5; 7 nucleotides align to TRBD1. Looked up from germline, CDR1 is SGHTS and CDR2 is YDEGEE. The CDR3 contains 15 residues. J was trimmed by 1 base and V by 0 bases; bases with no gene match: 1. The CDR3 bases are TGTGCCAGCAGCTTGGAGGGGGCAAGCAATCAGCCCCAGCATTTT. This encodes CASSLEGASNQPQHF.

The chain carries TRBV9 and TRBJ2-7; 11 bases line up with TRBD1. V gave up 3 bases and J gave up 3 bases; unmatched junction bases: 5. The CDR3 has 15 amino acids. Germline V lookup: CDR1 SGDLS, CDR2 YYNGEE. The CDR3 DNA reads TGTGCCAGCAGCGCCTTGGACAGGGGGCTCTACGAGCAGTACTTC. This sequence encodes CASSALDRGLYEQYF.

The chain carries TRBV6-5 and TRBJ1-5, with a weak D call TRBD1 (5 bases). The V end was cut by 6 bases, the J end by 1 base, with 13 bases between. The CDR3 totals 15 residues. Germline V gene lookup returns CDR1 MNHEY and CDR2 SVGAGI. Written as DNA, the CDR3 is TGTGCCAGCAGGGTAGCTCAGGGAAGCAATCAGCCCCAGCATTTT. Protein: CASRVAQGSNQPQHF.

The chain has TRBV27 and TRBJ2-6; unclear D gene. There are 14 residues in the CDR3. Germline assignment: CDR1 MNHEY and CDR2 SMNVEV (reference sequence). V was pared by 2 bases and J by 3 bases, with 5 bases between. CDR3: CASSLTGGANVLTF. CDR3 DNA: TGTGCCAGCAGTTTAACTGGTGGGGCCAACGTCCTGACTTTC. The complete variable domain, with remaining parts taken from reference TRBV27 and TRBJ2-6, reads EAQVTQNPRYLITVTGKKLTVTCSQNMNHEYMSWYRQDPGLGLRQIYYSMNVEVTDKGDVPEGYKVSRKEKRNFPLILESPSPNQTSLYFCASSLTGGANVLTFGAGSRLTVL.

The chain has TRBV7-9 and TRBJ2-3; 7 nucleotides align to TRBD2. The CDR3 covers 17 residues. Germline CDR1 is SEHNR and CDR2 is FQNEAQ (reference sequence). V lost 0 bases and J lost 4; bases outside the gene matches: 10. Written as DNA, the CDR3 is TGTGCCAGCAGCTTAGCGAGGCCAAGCGCGGGGGCAGATACGCAGTATTTT. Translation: CASSLARPSAGADTQYF.

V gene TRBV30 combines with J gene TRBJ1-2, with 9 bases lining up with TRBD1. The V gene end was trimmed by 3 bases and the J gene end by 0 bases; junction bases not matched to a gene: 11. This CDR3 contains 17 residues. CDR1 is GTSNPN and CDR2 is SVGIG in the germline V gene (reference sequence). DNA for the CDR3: TGTGCCTGGAGCTCAGGGACAGGGTTCGGTACTAACTATGGCTACACCTTC. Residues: CAWSSGTGFGTNYGYTF.

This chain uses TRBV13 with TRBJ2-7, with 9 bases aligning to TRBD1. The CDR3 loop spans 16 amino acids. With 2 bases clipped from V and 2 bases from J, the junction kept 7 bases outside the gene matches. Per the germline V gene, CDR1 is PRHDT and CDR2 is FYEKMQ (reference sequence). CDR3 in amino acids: CASSLPDRDRAYEQYF. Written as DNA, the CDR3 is TGTGCCAGCAGCTTACCTGACCGGGACAGGGCCTACGAGCAGTACTTC. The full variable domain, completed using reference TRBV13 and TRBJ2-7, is AAGVIQSPRHLIKEKRETATLKCYPIPRHDTVYWYQQGPGQDPQFLISFYEKMQSDKGSIPDRFSAQQFSDYHSELNMSSLELGDSALYFCASSLPDRDRAYEQYFGPGTRLTVT.

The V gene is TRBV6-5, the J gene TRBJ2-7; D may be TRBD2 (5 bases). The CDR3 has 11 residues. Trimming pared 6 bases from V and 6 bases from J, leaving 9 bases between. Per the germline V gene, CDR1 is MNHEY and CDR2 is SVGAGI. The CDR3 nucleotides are TGTGCCAGCAGCGCCGGAGGCGAGCAGTACTTC. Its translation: CASSAGGEQYF.

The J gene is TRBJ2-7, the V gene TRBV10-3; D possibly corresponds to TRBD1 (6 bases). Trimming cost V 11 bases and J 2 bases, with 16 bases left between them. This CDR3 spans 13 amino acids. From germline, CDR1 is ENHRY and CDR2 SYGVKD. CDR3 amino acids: CASNGGPTYEQYF. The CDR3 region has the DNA TGTGCCTCCAATGGGGGCCCGACCTACGAGCAGTACTTC.

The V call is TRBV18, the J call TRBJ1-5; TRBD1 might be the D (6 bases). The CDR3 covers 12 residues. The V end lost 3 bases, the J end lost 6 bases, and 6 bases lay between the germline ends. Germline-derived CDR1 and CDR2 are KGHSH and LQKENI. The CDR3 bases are TGTGCCAGCTCACCGGACAGTCAGCCCCAGCATTTT. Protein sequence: CASSPDSQPQHF.

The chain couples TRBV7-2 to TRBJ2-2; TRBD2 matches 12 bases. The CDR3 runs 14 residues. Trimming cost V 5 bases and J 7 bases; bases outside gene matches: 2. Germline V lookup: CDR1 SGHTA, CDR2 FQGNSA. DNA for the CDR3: TGTGCCAGCAGCCAGACTAGCGGGGGCGGGGAGCTGTTTTTT. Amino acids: CASSQTSGGGELFF.

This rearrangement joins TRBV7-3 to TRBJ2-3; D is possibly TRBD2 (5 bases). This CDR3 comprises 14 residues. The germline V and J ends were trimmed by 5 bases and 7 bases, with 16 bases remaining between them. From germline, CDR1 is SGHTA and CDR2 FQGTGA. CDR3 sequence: CASSPATMGNTQYF. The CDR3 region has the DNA TGTGCCAGCAGCCCTGCGACTATGGGTAATACGCAGTATTTT.

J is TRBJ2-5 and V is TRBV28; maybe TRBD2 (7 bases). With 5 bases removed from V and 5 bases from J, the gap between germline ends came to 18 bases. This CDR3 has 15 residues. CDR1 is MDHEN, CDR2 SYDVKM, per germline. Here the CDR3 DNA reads TGTGCCAGCAGTCCCCGGGCGGGGGCGGGGGAGACCCAGTACTTC. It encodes CASSPRAGAGETQYF.

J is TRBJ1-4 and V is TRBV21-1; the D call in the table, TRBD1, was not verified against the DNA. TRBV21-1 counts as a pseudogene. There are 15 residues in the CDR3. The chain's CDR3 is CASSKVGQTHEKLFF. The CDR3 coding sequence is TGTGCCAGCAGCAAAGTGGGGCAGACCCATGAAAAACTGTTTTTT.

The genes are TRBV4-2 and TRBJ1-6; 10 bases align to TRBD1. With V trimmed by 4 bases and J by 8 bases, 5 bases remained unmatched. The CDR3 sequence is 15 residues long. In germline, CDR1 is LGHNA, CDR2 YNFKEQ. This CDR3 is CASSRGGTGDSPLHF. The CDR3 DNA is TGTGCCAGCAGCCGAGGGGGGACAGGGGATTCACCCCTCCACTTT.